This TCR beta chain was captured by sequencing in a study of cytomegalovirus exposure and HLA in healthy donors. PCR primers comprised 60 Vbeta and 13 Jbeta primers. Original data processing: In a later analysis, of 84 million or so unique beta chains, 9 million to 11 million appeared in at least two donors. Profiled with immunoSEQ multiplex PCR; TCRdb holds only in-frame clones, not every one. The D gene and trimming were derived from the DNA, and the V and J assignments and clone size from that table. The top ten hold over 2.5% of the sample, which has 170,000 or so clones, roughly three quarters seen once. The CDR3 contains 13 residues. Trimming shortened V by 4 bases and J by 2 bases, and 8 bases separated the two germline ends. Germline lookup yields CDR1 SNHLY and CDR2 FYNNEI.

The clonotype comes from a woman aged 50 to 65 in good health and CMV-seropositive. The rearrangement uses TRBV2 and TRBJ1-2, with D hard to call. Sample: PBMCs. The CDR3: CASSADSNYGYTF. CDR3 sequence (DNA): TGTGCCAGCAGTGCAGATTCAAACTATGGCTACACCTTC.